This T cell receptor beta chain appears in the sequencing data of a study of stem cell transplantation in POMP-related autoinflammatory disease (dated by TCRdb to the early 2020s). Background on the whole study: According to the study's hypothesis, the TRB repertoire gets skewed because defective thymoproteasomes impair MHC class I-dependent CD8+ T-cell differentiation and positive selection. The effect of POMP deficiency on T-cell receptor beta repertoire diversity and CDR3 characteristics was assessed using high-throughput TRB sequencing. Prior to transplant, the patients had skewing toward CD4+ naive T cells, low CD8+ T-cell proportions, and reduced T-cell cytokine secretion.

Libraries were prepared through the immunoSEQ multiplex PCR assay. Regarding the original processing steps: Shannon entropy, which accounts for clonal size distribution, was used to quantify repertoire diversity. Clonotype distribution inequality was measured with the Gini-Simpson index (Simpson_1-D). TCRdb re-hosts the immuneACCESS table, in-frame sequences only. Its copies lack some clones; in the studies checked, an unresolved V gene accounts for under half of them, and the cause for the rest is not known. V, J and clone size are those of that table, while D and trimming were read from the DNA. This sample comprises 25,000 to 30,000 clones, about 81% of them detected only once. 2% to 3% of the sample rests with the top ten. Comment on this clone: It lacks a known antigen. Base qualities are not provided; no much larger clone lies one nucleotide away.

Study-wide findings and limitations: PRAID patients showed a restricted number of unique TRB V-J gene pairings. A trend toward lower TRB diversity and higher clonality was observed in PRAID patients across all analyzed T-cell subsets. In PRAID patients, the trend toward increased clonality and lower diversity reached statistical significance only for regulatory T cells.

The time point label, read with the paper, signifies: before hematopoietic stem cell transplant. PRAID featured prominent immunodeficiency alongside autoinflammation. T-cell subsets (conventional T cells, CD8+ T cells, regulatory T cells, T follicular helper cells) were sorted before TRB sequencing. V lost 5 bases and J lost 6 bases, and the count of bases not matched to a germline gene is 9. Taken from the germline V gene, the CDR1 and CDR2 loops are SGHRS and YFSETQ. Including the terminal cysteine and phenylalanine, the CDR3 comprises 14 residues. The only DNA kept is the CDR3, 42 bases in frame from the first base.

The chain joins TRBV5-1 to TRBJ2-7; 9 bases in the middle match TRBD1. The clonotype originates from a human donor with POMP-related autoinflammation and immune dysregulation (PRAID). Here the sequenced sample was CD4+ T cells from PBMCs, taken before stem cell transplantation. The DNA is as follows: TGCGCCAGCAGTCGGGACAGGGATGTAAGCGAGCAGTACTTC. It encodes CASSRDRDVSEQYF.